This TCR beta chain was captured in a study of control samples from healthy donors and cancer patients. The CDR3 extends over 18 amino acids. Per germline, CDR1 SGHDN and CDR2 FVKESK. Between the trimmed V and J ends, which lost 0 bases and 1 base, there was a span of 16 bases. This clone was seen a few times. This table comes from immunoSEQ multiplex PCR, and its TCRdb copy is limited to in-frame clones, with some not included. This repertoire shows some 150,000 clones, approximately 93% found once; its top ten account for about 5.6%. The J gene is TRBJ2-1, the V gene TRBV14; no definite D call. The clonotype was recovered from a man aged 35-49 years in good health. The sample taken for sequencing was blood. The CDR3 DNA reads TGTGCCAGCAGCCAAGATAGGAGAGGTATCCTTTCCTACAATGAGCAGTTCTTC. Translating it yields CASSQDRRGILSYNEQFF.